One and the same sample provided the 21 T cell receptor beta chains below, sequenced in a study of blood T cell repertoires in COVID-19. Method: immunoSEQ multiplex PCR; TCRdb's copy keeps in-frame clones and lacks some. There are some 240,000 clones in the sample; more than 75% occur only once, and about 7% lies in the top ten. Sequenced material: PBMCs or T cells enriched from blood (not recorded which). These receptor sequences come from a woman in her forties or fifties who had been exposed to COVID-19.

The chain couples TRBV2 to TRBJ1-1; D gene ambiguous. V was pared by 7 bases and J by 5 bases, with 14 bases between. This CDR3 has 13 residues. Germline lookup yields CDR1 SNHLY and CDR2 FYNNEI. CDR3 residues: CASNTPSVTEAFF. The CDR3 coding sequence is TGTGCCAGCAATACCCCCTCGGTGACTGAAGCTTTCTTT. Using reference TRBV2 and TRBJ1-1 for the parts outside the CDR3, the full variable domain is EPEVTQTPSHQVTQMGQEVILRCVPISNHLYFYWYRQILGQKVEFLVSFYNNEISEKSEIFDDQFSVERPDGSNFTLKIRSTKLEDSAMYFCASNTPSVTEAFFGQGTRLTVV.

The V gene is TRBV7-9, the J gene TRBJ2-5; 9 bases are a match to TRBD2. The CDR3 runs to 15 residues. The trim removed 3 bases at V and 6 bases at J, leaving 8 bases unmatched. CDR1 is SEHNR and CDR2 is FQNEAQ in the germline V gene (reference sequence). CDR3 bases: TGTGCCAGCAGCTTGGGGCTAGCGGGGCCGCAGACCCAGTACTTC. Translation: CASSLGLAGPQTQYF.

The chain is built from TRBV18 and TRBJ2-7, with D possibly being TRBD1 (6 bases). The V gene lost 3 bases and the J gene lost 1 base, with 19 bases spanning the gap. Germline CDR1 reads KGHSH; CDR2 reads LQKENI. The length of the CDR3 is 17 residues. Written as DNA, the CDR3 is TGTGCCAGCTCACCGGGTATTCTTATCCAGGGGTCCTACGAGCAGTACTTC. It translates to CASSPGILIQGSYEQYF.

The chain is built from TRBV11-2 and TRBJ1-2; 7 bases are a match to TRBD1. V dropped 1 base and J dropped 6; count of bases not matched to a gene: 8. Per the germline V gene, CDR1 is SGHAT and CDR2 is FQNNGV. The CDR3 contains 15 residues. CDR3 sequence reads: CASSLGDRAIDGYTF. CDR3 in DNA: TGTGCCAGCAGCTTAGGAGACAGGGCCATTGATGGCTACACCTTC.

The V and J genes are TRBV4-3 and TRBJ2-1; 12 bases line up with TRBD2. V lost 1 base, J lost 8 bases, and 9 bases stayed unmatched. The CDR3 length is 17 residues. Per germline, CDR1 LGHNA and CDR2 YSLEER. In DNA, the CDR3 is TGCGCCAGCAGCCAAGCGGCTAGCGGGGGGGCCGGAGATGAGCAGTTCTTC. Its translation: CASSQAASGGAGDEQFF.

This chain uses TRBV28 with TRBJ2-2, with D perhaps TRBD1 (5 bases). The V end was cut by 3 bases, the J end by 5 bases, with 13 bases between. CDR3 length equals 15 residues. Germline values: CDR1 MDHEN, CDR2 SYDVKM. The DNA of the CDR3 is TGTGCCAGCAGTTTGGTCAGGGCTGGAACCGGGGAGCTGTTTTTT. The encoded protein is CASSLVRAGTGELFF.

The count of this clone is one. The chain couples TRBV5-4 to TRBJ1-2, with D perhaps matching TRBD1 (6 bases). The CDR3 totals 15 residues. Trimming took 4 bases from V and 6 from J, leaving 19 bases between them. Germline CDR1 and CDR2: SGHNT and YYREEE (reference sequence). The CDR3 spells CASSPRQVSKDGYTF. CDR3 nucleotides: TGTGCCAGCAGCCCCCGACAGGTTTCCAAGGATGGCTACACCTTC. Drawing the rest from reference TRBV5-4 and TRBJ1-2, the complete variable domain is ETGVTQSPTHLIKTRGQQVTLRCSSQSGHNTVSWYQQALGQGPQFIFQYYREEENGRGNFPPRFSGLQFPNYSSELNVNALELDDSALYLCASSPRQVSKDGYTFGSGTRLTVV.

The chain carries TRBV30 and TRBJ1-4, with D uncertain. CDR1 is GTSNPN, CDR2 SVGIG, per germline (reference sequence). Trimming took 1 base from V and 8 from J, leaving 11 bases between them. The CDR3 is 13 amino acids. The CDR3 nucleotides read TGTGCCTGGAGTGGTGGCTCTCGCGAAAAACTGTTTTTT. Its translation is CAWSGGSREKLFF. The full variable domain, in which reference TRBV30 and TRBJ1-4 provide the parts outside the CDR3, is SQTIHQWPATLVQPVGSPLSLECTVEGTSNPNLYWYRQAAGRGLQLLFYSVGIGQISSEVPQNLSASRPQDRQFILSSKKLLLSDSGFYLCAWSGGSREKLFFGSGTQLSVL.

CDR3 region: CAWRGQGRNTIYF. CDR3 DNA sequence: TGTGCCTGGAGGGGACAGGGGCGAAACACCATATATTTT. This chain uses TRBV30 with TRBJ1-3; 10 nucleotides match TRBD1. The CDR3 totals 13 residues. The germline V gene has CDR1 GTSNPN and CDR2 SVGIG (reference sequence). V gave up 3 bases and J gave up 5 bases; unmatched junction bases: 1.

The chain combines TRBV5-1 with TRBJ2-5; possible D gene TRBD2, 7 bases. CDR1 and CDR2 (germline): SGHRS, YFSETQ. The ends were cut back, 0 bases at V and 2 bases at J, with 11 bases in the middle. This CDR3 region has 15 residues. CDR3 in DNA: TGCGCCAGCAGCTTGGAGGGGGGGACTCAAGAGACCCAGTACTTC. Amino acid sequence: CASSLEGGTQETQYF.

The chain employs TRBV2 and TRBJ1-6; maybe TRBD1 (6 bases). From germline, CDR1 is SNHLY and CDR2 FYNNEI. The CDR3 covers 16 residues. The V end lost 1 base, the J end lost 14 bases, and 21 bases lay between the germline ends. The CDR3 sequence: CASSEEGRGRFGSLHF. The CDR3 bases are TGTGCCAGCAGTGAAGAGGGCAGGGGCCGGTTTGGGTCCCTCCACTTT.

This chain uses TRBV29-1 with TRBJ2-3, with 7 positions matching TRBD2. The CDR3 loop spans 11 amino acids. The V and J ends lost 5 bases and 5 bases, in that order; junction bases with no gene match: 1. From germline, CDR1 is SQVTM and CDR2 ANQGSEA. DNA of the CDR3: TGCAGCGTTTGGGGGGGAGATACGCAGTATTTT. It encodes CSVWGGDTQYF.

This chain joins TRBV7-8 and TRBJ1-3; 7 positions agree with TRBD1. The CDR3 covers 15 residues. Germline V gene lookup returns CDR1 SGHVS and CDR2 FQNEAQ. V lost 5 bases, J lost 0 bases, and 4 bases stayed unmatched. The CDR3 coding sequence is TGTGCCAGCAGCGCATGGGACAGCTCTGGAAACACCATATATTTT. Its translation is CASSAWDSSGNTIYF.

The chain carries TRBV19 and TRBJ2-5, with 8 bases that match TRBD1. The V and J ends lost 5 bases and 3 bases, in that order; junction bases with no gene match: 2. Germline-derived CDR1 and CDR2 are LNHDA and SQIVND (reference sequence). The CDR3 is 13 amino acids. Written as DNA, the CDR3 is TGTGCCAGTAGTTCGGACAGGGAAGAGACCCAGTACTTC. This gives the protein CASSSDREETQYF.

CDR3 loop: CASSGIGGTDTQYF. The DNA of the CDR3 is TGTGCCAGCAGTGGTATAGGAGGGACAGATACGCAGTATTTT. The chain carries TRBV2 and TRBJ2-3; D perhaps matches TRBD2 (6 bases). Germline CDR1 and CDR2: SNHLY and FYNNEI. The ends were cut back, 4 bases at V and 3 bases at J, with 11 bases in the middle. The CDR3 has 14 residues. Supplemented by reference TRBV2 and TRBJ2-3, the full variable domain reads EPEVTQTPSHQVTQMGQEVILRCVPISNHLYFYWYRQILGQKVEFLVSFYNNEISEKSEIFDDQFSVERPDGSNFTLKIRSTKLEDSAMYFCASSGIGGTDTQYFGPGTRLTVL.

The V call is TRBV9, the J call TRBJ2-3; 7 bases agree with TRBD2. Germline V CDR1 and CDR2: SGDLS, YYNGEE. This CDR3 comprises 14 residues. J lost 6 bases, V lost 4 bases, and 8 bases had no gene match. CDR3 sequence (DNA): TGTGCCAGCAGCCTCAACTGGGGAGGGGATACGCAGTATTTT. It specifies CASSLNWGGDTQYF. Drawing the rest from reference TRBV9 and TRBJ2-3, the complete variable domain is DSGVTQTPKHLITATGQRVTLRCSPRSGDLSVYWYQQSLDQGLQFLIQYYNGEERAKGNILERFSAQQFPDLHSELNLSSLELGDSALYFCASSLNWGGDTQYFGPGTRLTVL.

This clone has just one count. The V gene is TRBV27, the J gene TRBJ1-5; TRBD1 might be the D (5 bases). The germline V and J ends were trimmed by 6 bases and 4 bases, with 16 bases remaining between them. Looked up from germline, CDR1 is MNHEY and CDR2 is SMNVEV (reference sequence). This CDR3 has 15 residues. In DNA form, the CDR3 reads TGTGCCAGCAGGGGCTCGGGACTGGTGAATCAGCCCCAGCATTTT. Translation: CASRGSGLVNQPQHF.

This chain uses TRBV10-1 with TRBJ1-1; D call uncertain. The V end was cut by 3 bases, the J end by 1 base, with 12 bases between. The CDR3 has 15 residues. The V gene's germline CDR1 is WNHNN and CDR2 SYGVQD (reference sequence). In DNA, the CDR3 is TGCGCCAGCAGTGAAGACCATTCAGGGAACACTGAAGCTTTCTTT. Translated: CASSEDHSGNTEAFF.

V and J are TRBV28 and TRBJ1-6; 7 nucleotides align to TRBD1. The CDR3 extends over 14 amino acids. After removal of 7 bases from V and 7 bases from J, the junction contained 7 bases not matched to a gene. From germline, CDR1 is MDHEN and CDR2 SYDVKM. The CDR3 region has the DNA TGTGCCAGCACTCGGAGGGGGCAAAATTCACCCCTCCACTTT. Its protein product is CASTRRGQNSPLHF.

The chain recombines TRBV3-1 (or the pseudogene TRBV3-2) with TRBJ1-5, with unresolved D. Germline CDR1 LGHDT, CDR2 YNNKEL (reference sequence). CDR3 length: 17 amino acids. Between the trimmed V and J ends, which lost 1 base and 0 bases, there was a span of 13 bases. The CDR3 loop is CASSQAHGRYSNQPQHF. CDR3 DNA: TGTGCCAGCAGCCAAGCCCACGGGAGATATAGCAATCAGCCCCAGCATTTT.

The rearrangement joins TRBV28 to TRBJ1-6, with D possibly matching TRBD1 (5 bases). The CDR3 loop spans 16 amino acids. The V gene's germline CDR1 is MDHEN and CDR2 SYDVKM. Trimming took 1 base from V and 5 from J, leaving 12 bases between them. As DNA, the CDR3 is TGTGCCAGCAGTTTATATTCGGGGGAGAATAATTCACCCCTCCACTTT. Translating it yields CASSLYSGENNSPLHF.